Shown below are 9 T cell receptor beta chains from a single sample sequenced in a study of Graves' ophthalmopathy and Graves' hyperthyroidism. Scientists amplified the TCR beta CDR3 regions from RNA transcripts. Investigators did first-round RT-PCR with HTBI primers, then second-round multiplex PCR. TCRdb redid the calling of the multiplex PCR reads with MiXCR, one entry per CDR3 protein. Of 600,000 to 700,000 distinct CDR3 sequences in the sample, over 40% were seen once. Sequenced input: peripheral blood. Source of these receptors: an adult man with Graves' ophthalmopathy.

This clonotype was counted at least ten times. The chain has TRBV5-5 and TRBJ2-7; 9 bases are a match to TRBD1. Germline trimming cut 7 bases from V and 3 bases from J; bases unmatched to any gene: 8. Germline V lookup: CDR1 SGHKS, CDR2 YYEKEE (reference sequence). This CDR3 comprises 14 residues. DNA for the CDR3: TGTGCCAGCCTGTCGCGGGACAGGGTCTACGAGCAGTACTTC. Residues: CASLSRDRVYEQYF.

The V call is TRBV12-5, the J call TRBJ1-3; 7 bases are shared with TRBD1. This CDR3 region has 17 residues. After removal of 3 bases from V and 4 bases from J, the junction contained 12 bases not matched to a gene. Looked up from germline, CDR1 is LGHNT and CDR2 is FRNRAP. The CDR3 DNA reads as TGTGCTAGTGGTTTCGGAATGGACAGGCCAAGGGGAAACACCATATATTTT. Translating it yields CASGFGMDRPRGNTIYF.

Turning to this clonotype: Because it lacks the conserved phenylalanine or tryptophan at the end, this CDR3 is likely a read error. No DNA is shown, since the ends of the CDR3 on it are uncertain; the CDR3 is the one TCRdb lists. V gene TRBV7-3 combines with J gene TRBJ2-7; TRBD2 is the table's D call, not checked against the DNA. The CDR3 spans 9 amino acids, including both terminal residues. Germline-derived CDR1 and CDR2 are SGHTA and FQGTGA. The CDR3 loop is CASSMGLAG.

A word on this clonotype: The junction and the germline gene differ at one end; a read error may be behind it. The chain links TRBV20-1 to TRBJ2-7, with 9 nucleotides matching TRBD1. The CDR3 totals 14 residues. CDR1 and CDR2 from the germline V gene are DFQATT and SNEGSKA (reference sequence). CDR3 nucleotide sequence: TGCAGTGCTATTCTGGGACAGGGCCCCTACGGGCAGTACTTC. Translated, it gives CSAILGQGPYGQYF.

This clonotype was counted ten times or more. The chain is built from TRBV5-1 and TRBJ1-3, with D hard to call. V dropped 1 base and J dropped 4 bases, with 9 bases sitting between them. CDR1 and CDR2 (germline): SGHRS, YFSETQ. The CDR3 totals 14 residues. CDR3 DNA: TGCGCCAGCAGCTTGTCGTTGGAGGGAAACACCATATATTTT. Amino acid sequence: CASSLSLEGNTIYF.

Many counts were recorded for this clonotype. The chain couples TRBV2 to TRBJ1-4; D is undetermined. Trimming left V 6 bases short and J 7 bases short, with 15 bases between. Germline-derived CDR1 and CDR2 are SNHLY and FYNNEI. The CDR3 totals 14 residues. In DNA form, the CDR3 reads TGTGCCAGCAGGAACGGCGGCCGAGGTGAAAAACTGTTTTTT. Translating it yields CASRNGGRGEKLFF. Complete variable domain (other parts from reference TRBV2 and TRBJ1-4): EPEVTQTPSHQVTQMGQEVILRCVPISNHLYFYWYRQILGQKVEFLVSFYNNEISEKSEIFDDQFSVERPDGSNFTLKIRSTKLEDSAMYFCASRNGGRGEKLFFGSGTQLSVL.

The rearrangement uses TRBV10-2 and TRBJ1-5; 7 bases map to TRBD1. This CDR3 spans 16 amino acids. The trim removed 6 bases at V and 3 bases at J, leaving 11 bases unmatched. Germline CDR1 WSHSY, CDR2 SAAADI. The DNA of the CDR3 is TGCGCCAGCAGCCAACCCCTGACAGGGATCAATCAGCCCCAGCATTTT. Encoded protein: CASSQPLTGINQPQHF.

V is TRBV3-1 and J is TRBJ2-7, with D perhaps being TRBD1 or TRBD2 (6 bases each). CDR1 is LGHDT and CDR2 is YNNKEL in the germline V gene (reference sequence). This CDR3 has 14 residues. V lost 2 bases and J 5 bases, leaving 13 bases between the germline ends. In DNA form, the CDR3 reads TGTGCCAGCAGCCAACGGGGGCGTATCGACGAGCAGTACTTC. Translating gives CASSQRGRIDEQYF.

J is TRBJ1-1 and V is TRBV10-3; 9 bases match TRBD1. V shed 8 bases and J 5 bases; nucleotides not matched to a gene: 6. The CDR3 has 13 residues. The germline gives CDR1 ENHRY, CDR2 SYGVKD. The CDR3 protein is CAIWDRVRTEAFF. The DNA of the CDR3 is TGTGCCATCTGGGACAGGGTGAGGACTGAAGCTTTCTTT.